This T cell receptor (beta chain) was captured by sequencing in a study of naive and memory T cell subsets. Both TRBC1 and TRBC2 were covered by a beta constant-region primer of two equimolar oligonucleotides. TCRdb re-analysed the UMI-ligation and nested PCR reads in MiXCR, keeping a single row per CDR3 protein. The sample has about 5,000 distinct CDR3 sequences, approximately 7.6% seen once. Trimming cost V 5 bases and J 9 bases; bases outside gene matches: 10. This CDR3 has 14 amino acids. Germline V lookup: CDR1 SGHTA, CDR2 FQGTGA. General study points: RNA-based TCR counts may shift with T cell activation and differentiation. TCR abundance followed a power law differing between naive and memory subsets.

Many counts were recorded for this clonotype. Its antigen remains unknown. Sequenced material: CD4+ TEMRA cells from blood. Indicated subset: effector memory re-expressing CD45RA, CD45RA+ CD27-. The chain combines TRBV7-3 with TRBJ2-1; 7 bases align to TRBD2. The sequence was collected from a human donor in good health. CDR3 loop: CASSAQGGRAEQFF. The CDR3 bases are TGTGCCAGCAGCGCCCAGGGAGGGCGGGCTGAGCAGTTCTTC.